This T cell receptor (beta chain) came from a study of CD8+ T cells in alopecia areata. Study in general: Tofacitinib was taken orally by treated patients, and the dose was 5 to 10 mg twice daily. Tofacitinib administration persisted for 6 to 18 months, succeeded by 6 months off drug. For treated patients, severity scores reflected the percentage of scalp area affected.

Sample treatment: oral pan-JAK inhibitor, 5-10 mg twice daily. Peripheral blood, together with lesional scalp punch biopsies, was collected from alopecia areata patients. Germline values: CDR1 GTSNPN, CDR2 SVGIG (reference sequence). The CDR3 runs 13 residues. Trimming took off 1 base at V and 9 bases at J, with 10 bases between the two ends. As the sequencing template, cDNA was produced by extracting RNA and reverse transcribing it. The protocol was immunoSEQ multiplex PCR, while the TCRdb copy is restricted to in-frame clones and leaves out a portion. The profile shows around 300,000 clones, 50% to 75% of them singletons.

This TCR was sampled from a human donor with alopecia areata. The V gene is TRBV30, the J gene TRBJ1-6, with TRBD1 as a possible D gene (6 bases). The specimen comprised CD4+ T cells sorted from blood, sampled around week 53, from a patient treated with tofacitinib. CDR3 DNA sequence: TGTGCCTGGAGTGGCCAGGGGCCTTCACCCCTCCACTTT. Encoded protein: CAWSGQGPSPLHF.